This T cell receptor beta chain emerged from a study of T cell repertoires in cytomegalovirus infection. Study results and limitations: CMV carriers having the relevant HLA were flagged by cumulative public TCR beta family frequency. HLA-C-restricted CMV clonotypes gave the most frequent clonotype in two of eight donors.

There are a few counts of this clonotype. Its antigen is undetermined. With V trimmed by 4 bases and J by 6 bases, 12 bases remained unmatched. Germline-derived CDR1 and CDR2 are SGHNT and YYREEE (reference sequence). There are 15 residues in the CDR3. TCRdb redid the calling of the reads with MiXCR, one entry per CDR3 protein. The sample consists of hundreds of thousands of distinct CDR3 sequences, about 40% of them appearing once. Sequencing was performed on PBMCs. The clonotype originates from a human donor in good health (CMV status not recorded). Some clones in this sample may be carry-over from other donors' samples. V is TRBV5-4 and J is TRBJ2-7, with 8 positions matching TRBD1. Written as DNA, the CDR3 is TGTGCCAGCAGCCCACGGGGGACAGGCCGAGGCGAGCAGTACTTC. Translation gives CASSPRGTGRGEQYF.